This T cell receptor delta chain stems from a study of γδ T cells in repeated Plasmodium falciparum infection. CDR1 TSWWSYY and CDR2 QGS come from the germline V gene. The CDR3 sequence is 23 residues long. This clone showed up many times. A far larger clone lies a single base away; this is likely a read error. Other DNA sequences in the sample encode the same CDR3. Vgamma9/Vdelta2+ and Vdelta2-negative gammadelta T cells were flow-sorted from PBMC for bulk sequencing. TCRdb re-called the multiplex PCR reads via CATT. The sample contains about 89,000 delta-chain clones, under 1.5% of which appear only once.

The clonotype was recovered from a pool of human donors (malaria-infected and uninfected, not separated). Source material: gamma-delta T cells from blood. The chain links TRDV1 to TRDJ1; 12 bases fit TRDD3. The CDR3 protein is CALGRRVVTRKLGDTPSTDKLIF. For the CDR3, the DNA is TGTGCCCTTGGGAGAAGGGTAGTTACCCGAAAACTGGGGGATACTCCCAGTACCGATAAACTCATCTTT.